The 2 T cell receptor beta chains below come from one sample, sequenced in a study of identical twins. Each CDR3 protein is one row after TCRdb ran MiXCR on the 5' RACE reads. The sample shows 1.5 million to 2 million distinct CDR3 sequences, around 29% of them seen only once. Sequencing was done on a sample of cord blood. The receptors come from a newborn girl in good health.

This clonotype was seen at least ten times. This chain connects TRBV7-2 to TRBJ1-2; 8 nucleotides align to TRBD1. After removal of 5 bases from V and 8 bases from J, the junction contained 10 bases not matched to a gene. CDR3 length: 14 amino acids. The V gene's germline CDR1 is SGHTA and CDR2 FQGNSA. CDR3 residues: CASSLDRGIGGYTF. CDR3 DNA sequence: TGTGCCAGCAGCCTCGACAGGGGTATAGGGGGCTACACCTTC.

The chain links TRBV2 to TRBJ2-7, with 8 bases fitting TRBD1. CDR3 length: 13 amino acids. Germline loops: CDR1 SNHLY, CDR2 FYNNEI. CDR3 sequence (DNA): TGTGCAACCCGACAGGGGAGCTCCTACGAGCAGTACTTC. It is translated as CATRQGSSYEQYF.